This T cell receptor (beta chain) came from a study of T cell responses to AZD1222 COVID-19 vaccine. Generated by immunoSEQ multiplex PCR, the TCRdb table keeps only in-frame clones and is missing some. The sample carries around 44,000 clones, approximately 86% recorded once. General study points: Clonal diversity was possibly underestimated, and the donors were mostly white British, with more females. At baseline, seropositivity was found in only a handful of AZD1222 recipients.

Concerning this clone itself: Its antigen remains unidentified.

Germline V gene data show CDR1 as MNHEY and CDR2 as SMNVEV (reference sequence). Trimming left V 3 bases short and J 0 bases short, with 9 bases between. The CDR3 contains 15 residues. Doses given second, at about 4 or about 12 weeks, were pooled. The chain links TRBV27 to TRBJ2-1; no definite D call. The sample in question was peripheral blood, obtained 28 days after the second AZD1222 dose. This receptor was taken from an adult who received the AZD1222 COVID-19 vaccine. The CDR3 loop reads CASSFTGSSYNEQFF. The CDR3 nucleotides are TGTGCCAGCAGTTTTACCGGAAGCTCCTACAATGAGCAGTTCTTC.